The 12 T cell receptor beta chains reported below all come from one sample, sequenced in a study of T-cell memory formation after mild COVID-19 (dated by TCRdb to about 2021). Receptor libraries were prepared by 5' RACE. For sequencing, an Illumina NovaSeq 6000 was employed. The public sequencing data were trimmed at Q25 with fastp and processed into clonotypes with MiXCR by TCRdb, which kept only in-frame beta chains. Every distinct CDR3 protein forms one entry, paired with its most common genes and DNA. This sample has hundreds of thousands of distinct CDR3 sequences in its table, and less than 25% of those were observed once. The ten most abundant clones make up roughly 8.1% of the sample. The sequenced sample was PBMCs or a T cell subset sorted from them (not recorded which). These receptors all come from an adult woman who had mild COVID-19 (a few samples of this study predate the infection). The sample titles of this study are shuffled in the database, so cell type and time point are left out; the donor was told from shared clones.

This clonotype turned up a few times. The V gene is TRBV5-1, the J gene TRBJ2-3; 7 bases fit TRBD2. V shed 3 bases and J 2 bases; nucleotides not matched to a gene: 6. Per germline, CDR1 SGHRS and CDR2 YFSETQ. The CDR3 has 15 amino acids. The CDR3: CASSSKRELTDTQYF. The CDR3 nucleotides are TGCGCCAGCAGCTCAAAGCGGGAACTCACAGATACGCAGTATTTT.

The table lists this clonotype with a few counts. The chain has TRBV6-2 or TRBV6-3 and TRBJ2-3; 12 nucleotides match TRBD2. J was trimmed by 3 bases and V by 6 bases; bases with no gene match: 4. This CDR3 is 15 amino acids long. Germline V gives CDR1 MNHEY, CDR2 SVGEGT. CDR3 protein: CASRTSGSVTDTQYF. The CDR3 DNA reads TGTGCCAGCAGGACTAGCGGGAGTGTAACAGATACGCAGTATTTT.

The V gene is TRBV4-3, the J gene TRBJ1-1; 8 bases agree with TRBD1. J lost 6 bases, V lost 4 bases, and 4 bases had no gene match. Germline lookup yields CDR1 LGHNA and CDR2 YSLEER. This CDR3 is built from 13 residues. CDR3 nucleotides: TGCGCCAGCAGCCGTAGCAGGGGGCCTGAAGCTTTCTTT. Translating it yields CASSRSRGPEAFF.

This clonotype has just a few counts. The CDR3 DNA sequence: TGTGCCAGCAGCCCAGGGACGGACCGTACACAGTACTTC. Protein sequence: CASSPGTDRTQYF. The chain has TRBV3-1 and TRBJ2-7, with D perhaps being TRBD1 or TRBD2 (5 bases each). CDR1 and CDR2 from the germline V gene are LGHDT and YNNKEL (reference sequence). The CDR3 is 13 residues long. Trimming pared 4 bases from V and 10 bases from J, leaving 17 bases between.

This clonotype was found many times. This chain connects TRBV10-2 to TRBJ2-1, with 9 bases that match TRBD2. Per the germline V gene, CDR1 is WSHSY and CDR2 is SAAADI. The junction had 2 bases not matched to a gene; V was cut back by 6 bases and J by 2 bases. The CDR3 sequence is 14 residues long. Here the CDR3 reads CASRSGGTYNEQFF. The CDR3 DNA is TGCGCCAGCAGGAGCGGGGGGACCTACAATGAGCAGTTCTTC.

The table lists this clonotype with a few counts. This rearrangement joins TRBV7-2 to TRBJ2-5; the D gene is possibly TRBD2 (6 bases). The V end lost 1 base, the J end lost 4 bases, and 10 bases lay between the germline ends. Germline-derived CDR1 and CDR2 are SGHTA and FQGNSA. CDR3 length: 14 amino acids. In DNA, the CDR3 is TGTGCCAGCAGCTTAGGCGGGAAGGTAGAGACCCAGTACTTC. Translation: CASSLGGKVETQYF.

This clonotype showed up just a few times. The chain links TRBV18 to TRBJ1-4, with TRBD1 matching over 9 bases. Per germline, CDR1 KGHSH and CDR2 LQKENI. The length of the CDR3 is 17 residues. V was pared by 3 bases and J by 7 bases, with 12 bases of the junction left unmatched. The CDR3 bases are TGTGCCAGCTCACCTCCCACTAAGACAGGGGGTGGTGAAAAACTGTTTTTT. Residues: CASSPPTKTGGGEKLFF.

In this sample, this clonotype turned up a few times. The chain recombines TRBV9 with TRBJ2-3, with a weak D call TRBD2 (5 bases). Trimming took 3 bases from V and 0 from J, leaving 20 bases between them. Germline-derived CDR1 and CDR2 are SGDLS and YYNGEE. The CDR3 runs 18 residues. The CDR3 DNA sequence: TGTGCCAGCAGCGGTAGAGTCCGTCCGGGGTTTAGCACAGATACGCAGTATTTT. Translated: CASSGRVRPGFSTDTQYF.

The genes are TRBV7-9 and TRBJ2-7; D possibly corresponds to TRBD1 (8 bases). Per germline, CDR1 SEHNR and CDR2 FQNEAQ (reference sequence). V lost 5 bases and J 5 bases, leaving 19 bases between the germline ends. This CDR3 contains 15 residues. Here the CDR3 reads CASSPTAGQENEQYF. The CDR3 DNA reads as TGTGCCAGCAGCCCCACAGCGGGACAGGAGAACGAGCAGTACTTC.

The DNA for the CDR3 is TGCGCCAGCAGCCAAGGGAGTCCCTTAGAGGAGACCCAGTACTTC. Encoded protein: CASSQGSPLEETQYF. The chain combines TRBV4-1 with TRBJ2-5; unclear D gene. Germline V lookup: CDR1 MGHRA, CDR2 YSYEKL. The V end was cut by 1 base, the J end by 5 bases, with 14 bases between. The CDR3 consists of 15 residues.

This clonotype has a handful of counts. The chain joins TRBV19 to TRBJ2-7, with D perhaps matching TRBD2 (5 bases). Germline CDR1 reads LNHDA; CDR2 reads SQIVND (reference sequence). V was cut by 8 bases and J by 0 bases, with 11 bases left in between. CDR3 size: 13 residues. The CDR3 DNA follows: TGTGCCAGTCGGCGGGCCAGCTCCTACGAGCAGTACTTC. The encoded protein is CASRRASSYEQYF.

This clonotype was seen only a few times. The J gene is TRBJ1-2, the V gene TRBV24-1; D is possibly TRBD1 (5 bases). Germline V gives CDR1 KGHDR, CDR2 SFDVKD. The CDR3 length is 16 residues. Trimming shortened V by 9 bases and J by 3 bases, and 22 bases separated the two germline ends. The CDR3 nucleotides are TGTGCCACCCTGGGGCAGAGGGGCCCTAGTGACTATGGCTACACCTTC. Encoded protein: CATLGQRGPSDYGYTF.